Listed below are T cell receptor beta chains from one sample, sequenced in a study of cytomegalovirus exposure and HLA in healthy donors. Method: immunoSEQ multiplex PCR; TCRdb's copy keeps in-frame clones and lacks some. Of approximately 150,000 clones listed, over 60% are singletons. Source material: PBMCs. These receptors were obtained from a woman aged 25 to 39 in good health and CMV-seropositive. Both conserved end residues are part of each CDR3. Fields, in order: CDR3 length, V gene, J gene, D gene, clone size, CDR3 protein, CDR3 DNA. A D gene is named only where the DNA matches it firmly. Only part of the rows carry a size: once, few, many, or a class if the clone is expanded.

>15|TRBV10-3|TRBJ1-1|TRBD1|.
CAISGGQGINTEAFF
TGTGCCATCAGTGGGGGACAGGGGATAAACACTGAAGCTTTCTTT
>12|TRBV9|TRBJ1-1|.|few
CASSAWNTEAFF
TGTGCCAGCAGCGCTTGGAACACTGAAGCTTTCTTT
>15|TRBV7-7|TRBJ2-1|.|once
CASSFGPRGANEQFF
TGTGCTAGCAGCTTCGGGCCGCGCGGGGCTAATGAGCAGTTCTTC
>14|TRBV5-4|TRBJ2-5|.|.
CASSSIGGQETQYF
TGTGCCAGCAGCTCCATAGGGGGCCAAGAGACCCAGTACTTC
>14|TRBV10-2|TRBJ2-7|TRBD1|once
CASGWTGTGYEQYF
TGCGCCAGCGGATGGACAGGGACCGGCTACGAGCAGTACTTC
>19|TRBV28|TRBJ1-5|TRBD1|.
CASSSDRLTGRHSNQPQHF
TGTGCCAGCAGTTCGGACAGGCTGACAGGACGCCATAGCAATCAGCCCCAGCATTTT
>12|TRBV7-9|TRBJ2-7|.|few
CSSSFGNTEQYF
TGTTCCAGCAGCTTCGGGAACACCGAGCAGTACTTC
>16|TRBV5-6|TRBJ2-7|TRBD2|.
CASSLFAGGRSYEQYF
TGTGCCAGCAGCTTGTTCGCGGGGGGGCGCTCCTACGAGCAGTACTTC
>16|TRBV6-6|TRBJ2-7|.|.
CASRRPSFGTKDEQYF
TGTGCCAGCAGGCGTCCTTCTTTCGGGACAAAGGACGAGCAGTACTTC
>16|TRBV25-1|TRBJ2-1|TRBD2|few
CASSVQREGIKTEQFF
TGTGCCAGCAGTGTCCAGCGGGAGGGCATAAAGACCGAGCAGTTCTTC
>16|TRBV5-4|TRBJ2-2|.|.
CASSLASRRNTGELFF
TGTGCCAGCAGCTTGGCTAGTAGGAGGAACACCGGGGAGCTGTTTTTT
>15|TRBV10-3|TRBJ1-5|.|.
CAISEVLSGFEPQHF
TGTGCCATCAGTGAGGTTTTGTCGGGATTTGAGCCCCAGCATTTT
>12|TRBV11-2|TRBJ1-1|.|.
CASSLANGEAFF
TGTGCCAGCAGCTTAGCAAACGGTGAAGCTTTCTTT
>13|TRBV13|TRBJ2-7|.|.
CASSYGSAYEQYF
TGTGCCAGCAGCTACGGGTCAGCCTACGAGCAGTACTTC
>12|TRBV5-6|TRBJ1-3|.|few
CASSPGGNTIYF
TGTGCCAGCAGCCCGGGGGGAAACACCATATATTTT